This section outlines one T cell receptor beta chain sequence together with its context. What it recognizes is unknown. At one end the junction does not follow the germline gene, possibly because of a read error. An Oncomine TCR Beta short-read assay was used to sequence the DNA from cultured CD4+ T cells. TCRdb redid the calling of the PCR reads with MiXCR, one entry per CDR3 protein. Altogether more than 9,000 distinct CDR3 sequences are present, about 51% being singletons, with the ten largest covering about a third. Germline lookup yields CDR1 SSHAT and CDR2 FNYEAQ (reference sequence). The CDR3 is made up of 13 amino acids. These data come from a study of vaccination and CD4 T cells after COVID-19. Study context: Stimulation of cells relied on overlapping spike peptides derived from SARS-CoV-2, HCoV-NL63, HCoV-OC43 and HCoV-229E. No peptide, an HIV-1 Nef pool, or a CEFX pool was what each control culture received. Points from the study as a whole: Convalescent patients saw a median about 85% of their reactive clones show up only after vaccination.

Regarding treatment: approximately 11-day PBMC culture with coronavirus spike peptide pools or control peptides (ViraFEST assay). The chain joins TRBV7-7 to TRBJ1-3; unclear D gene. The clonotype was recovered from a human donor who had recovered from COVID-19. Sequenced material: CD4+ T cells from blood, cultured in vitro. The DNA of the CDR3 is TGTGCTAGCAGCTTAACGGATGGAAACACCATATATTTT. Its translation is CASSLTDGNTIYF.